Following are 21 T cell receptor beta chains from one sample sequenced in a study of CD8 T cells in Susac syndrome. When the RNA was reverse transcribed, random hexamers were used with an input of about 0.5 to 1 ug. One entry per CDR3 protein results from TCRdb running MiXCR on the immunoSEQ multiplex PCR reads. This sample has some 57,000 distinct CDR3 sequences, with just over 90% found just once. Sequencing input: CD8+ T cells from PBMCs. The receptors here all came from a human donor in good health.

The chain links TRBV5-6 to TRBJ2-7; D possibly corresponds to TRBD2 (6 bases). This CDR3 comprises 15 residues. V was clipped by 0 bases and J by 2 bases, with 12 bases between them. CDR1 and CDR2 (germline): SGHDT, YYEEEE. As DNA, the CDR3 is TGTGCCAGCAGCTTGGACCCGGGAGTTACCTACGAGCAGTACTTC. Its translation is CASSLDPGVTYEQYF.

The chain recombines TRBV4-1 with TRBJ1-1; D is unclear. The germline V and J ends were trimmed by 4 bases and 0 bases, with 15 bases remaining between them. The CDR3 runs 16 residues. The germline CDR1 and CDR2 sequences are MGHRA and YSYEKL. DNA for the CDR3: TGCGCCAGCAGCCTCCGTGTATTTAGGCTGAACACTGAAGCTTTCTTT. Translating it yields CASSLRVFRLNTEAFF.

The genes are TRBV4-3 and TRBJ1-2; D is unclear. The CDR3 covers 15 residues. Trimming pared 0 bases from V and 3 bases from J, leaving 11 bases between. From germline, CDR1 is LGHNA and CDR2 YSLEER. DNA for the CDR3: TGCGCCAGCAGCCAAGATTCCCCGGGGTACTATGGCTACACCTTC. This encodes CASSQDSPGYYGYTF.

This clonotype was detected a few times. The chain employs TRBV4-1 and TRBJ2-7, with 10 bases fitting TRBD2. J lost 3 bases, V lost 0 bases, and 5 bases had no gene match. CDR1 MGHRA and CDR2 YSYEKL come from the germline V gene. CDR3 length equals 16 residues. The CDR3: CASSQEIAGGYYEQYF. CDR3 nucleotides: TGCGCCAGCAGCCAAGAAATAGCGGGGGGATACTACGAGCAGTACTTC.

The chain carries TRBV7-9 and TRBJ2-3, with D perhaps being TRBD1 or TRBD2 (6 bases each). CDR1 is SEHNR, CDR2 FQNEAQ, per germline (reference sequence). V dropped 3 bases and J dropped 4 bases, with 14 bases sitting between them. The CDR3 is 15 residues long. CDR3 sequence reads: CASSFMGGSSDTQYF. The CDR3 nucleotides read TGTGCCAGCAGCTTTATGGGGGGCTCGTCAGATACGCAGTATTTT.

The CDR3 DNA reads TGTGCCAGCTCACCTAGTTATCCAGTGAGTACTGAAGCTTTCTTT. Amino acid sequence: CASSPSYPVSTEAFF. The rearrangement joins TRBV18 to TRBJ1-1, with unresolved D. V was pared by 3 bases and J by 5 bases, with 16 bases between. Germline V lookup: CDR1 KGHSH, CDR2 LQKENI. The CDR3 contains 15 residues.

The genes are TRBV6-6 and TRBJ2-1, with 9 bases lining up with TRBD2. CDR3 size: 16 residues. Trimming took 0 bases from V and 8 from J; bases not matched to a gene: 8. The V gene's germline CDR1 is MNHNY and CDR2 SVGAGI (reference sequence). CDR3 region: CASSYSAAGGGDEQFF. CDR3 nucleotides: TGTGCCAGCAGTTACTCGGCAGCGGGGGGTGGCGATGAGCAGTTCTTC.

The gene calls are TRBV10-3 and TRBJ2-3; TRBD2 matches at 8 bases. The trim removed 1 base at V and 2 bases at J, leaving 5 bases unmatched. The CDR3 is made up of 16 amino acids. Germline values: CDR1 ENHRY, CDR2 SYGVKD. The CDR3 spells CAISEWAGGVTDTQYF. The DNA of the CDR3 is TGTGCCATCAGTGAGTGGGCGGGGGGAGTCACAGATACGCAGTATTTT.

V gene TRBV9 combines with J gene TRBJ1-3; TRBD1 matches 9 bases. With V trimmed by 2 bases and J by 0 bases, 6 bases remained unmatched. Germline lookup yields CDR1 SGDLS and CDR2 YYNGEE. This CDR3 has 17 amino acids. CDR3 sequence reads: CASSVRDRELSGNTIYF. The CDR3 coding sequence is TGTGCCAGCAGCGTCCGGGACAGGGAACTCTCTGGAAACACCATATATTTT.

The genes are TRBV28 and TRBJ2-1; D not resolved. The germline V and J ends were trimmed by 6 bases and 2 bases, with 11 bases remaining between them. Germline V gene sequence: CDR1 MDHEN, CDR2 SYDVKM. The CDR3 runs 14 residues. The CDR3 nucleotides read TGTGCCAGCAGCCTTATTCACCCCTACAATGAGCAGTTCTTC. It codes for CASSLIHPYNEQFF.

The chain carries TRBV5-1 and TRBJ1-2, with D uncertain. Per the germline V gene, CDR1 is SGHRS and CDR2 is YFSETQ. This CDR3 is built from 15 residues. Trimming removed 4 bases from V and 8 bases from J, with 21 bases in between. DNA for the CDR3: TGCGCCAGCAGCCCCAGGACTCCCGGATCTGGGGGCTACACCTTC. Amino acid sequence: CASSPRTPGSGGYTF.

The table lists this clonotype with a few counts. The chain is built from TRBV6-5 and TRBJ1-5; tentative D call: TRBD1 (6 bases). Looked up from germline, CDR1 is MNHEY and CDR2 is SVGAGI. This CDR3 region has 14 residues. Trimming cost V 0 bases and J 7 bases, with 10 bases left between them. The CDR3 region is CASSYSQGSQPQHF. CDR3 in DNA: TGTGCCAGCAGTTACTCACAGGGCAGCCAGCCCCAGCATTTT.

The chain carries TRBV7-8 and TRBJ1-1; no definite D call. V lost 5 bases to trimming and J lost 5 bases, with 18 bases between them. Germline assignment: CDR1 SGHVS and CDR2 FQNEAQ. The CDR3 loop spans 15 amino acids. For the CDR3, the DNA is TGTGCCAGCAGCCCACGCACTTCTAGGGAGACTGAAGCTTTCTTT. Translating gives CASSPRTSRETEAFF.

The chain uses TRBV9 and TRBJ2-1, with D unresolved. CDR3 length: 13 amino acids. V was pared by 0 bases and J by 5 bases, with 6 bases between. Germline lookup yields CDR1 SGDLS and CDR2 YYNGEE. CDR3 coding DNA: TGTGCCAGCAGCGTAGTAGACGACAATGAGCAGTTCTTC. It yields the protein CASSVVDDNEQFF.

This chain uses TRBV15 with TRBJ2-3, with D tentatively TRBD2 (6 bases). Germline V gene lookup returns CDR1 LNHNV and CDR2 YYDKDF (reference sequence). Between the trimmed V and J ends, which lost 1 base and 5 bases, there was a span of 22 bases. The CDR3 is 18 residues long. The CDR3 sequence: CATSRARRSSAIEDTQYF. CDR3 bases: TGTGCCACCAGCAGAGCCCGTCGGTCTAGCGCGATAGAAGATACGCAGTATTTT.

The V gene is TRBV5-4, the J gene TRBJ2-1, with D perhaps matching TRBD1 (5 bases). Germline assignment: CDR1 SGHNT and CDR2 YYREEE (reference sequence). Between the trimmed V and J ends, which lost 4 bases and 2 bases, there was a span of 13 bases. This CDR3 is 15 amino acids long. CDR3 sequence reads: CASSVGPSTYNEQFF. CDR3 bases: TGTGCCAGCAGCGTGGGGCCCTCTACCTACAATGAGCAGTTCTTC.

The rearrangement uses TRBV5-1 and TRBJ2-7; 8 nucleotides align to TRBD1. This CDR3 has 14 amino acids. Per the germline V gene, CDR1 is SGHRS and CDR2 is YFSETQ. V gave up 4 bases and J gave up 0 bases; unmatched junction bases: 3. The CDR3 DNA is TGCGCCAGCAGCCGGGACAGGAGCTCCTACGAGCAGTACTTC. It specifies CASSRDRSSYEQYF.

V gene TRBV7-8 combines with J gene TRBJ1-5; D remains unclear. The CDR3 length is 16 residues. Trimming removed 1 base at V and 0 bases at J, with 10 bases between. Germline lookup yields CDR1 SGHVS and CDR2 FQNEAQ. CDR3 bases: TGTGCCAGCAGCTTAGTTCCGTTCTATAGCAATCAGCCCCAGCATTTT. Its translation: CASSLVPFYSNQPQHF.

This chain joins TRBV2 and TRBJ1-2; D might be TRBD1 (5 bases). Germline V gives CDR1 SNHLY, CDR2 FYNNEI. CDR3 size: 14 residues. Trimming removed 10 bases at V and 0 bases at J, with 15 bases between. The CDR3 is CATIGTETNYGYTF. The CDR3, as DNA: TGTGCCACTATAGGGACCGAAACTAACTATGGCTACACCTTC.

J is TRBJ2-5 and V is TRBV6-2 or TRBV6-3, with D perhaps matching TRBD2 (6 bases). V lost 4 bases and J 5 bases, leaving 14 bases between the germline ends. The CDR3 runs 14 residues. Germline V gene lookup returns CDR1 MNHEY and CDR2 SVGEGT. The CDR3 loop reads CASSWPGTEETQYF. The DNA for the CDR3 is TGTGCCAGCAGTTGGCCCGGGACTGAGGAGACCCAGTACTTC.

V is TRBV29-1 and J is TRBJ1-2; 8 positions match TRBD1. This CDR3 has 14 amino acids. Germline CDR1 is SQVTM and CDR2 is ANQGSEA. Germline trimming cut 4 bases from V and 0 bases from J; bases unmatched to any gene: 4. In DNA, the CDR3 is TGCAGCGTTGCCGGGACAGGCTCTAACTATGGCTACACCTTC. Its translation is CSVAGTGSNYGYTF.